This TCR beta chain was documented in a study of long-term antiretroviral therapy in people with HIV. Run at survey level, the immunoSEQ assay was version v3.0. TCRdb keeps only in-frame clones here, not all; method: immunoSEQ multiplex PCR. The repertoire consists of some 16,000 clones, with around 89% occurring once and the leading ten covering more than 10%. This clonotype was sampled from a man aged 45-65 years with HIV. The starting material was unsorted PBMCs, obtained 0.7 years before starting antiretroviral therapy.

The CDR3 sequence is CASSGSVSTDTQYF. CDR3 DNA: TGCGCCAGCAGCGGTAGCGTTAGCACAGATACGCAGTATTTT. This chain uses TRBV5-1 with TRBJ2-3; perhaps TRBD2 as D (5 bases). This CDR3 is built from 14 residues. V shed 4 bases and J shed 0 bases, with 9 bases lying between them. The germline V gene has CDR1 SGHRS and CDR2 YFSETQ.